The 23 T cell receptor beta chains below come from one sample, sequenced in a study of T cells in Graves' hyperthyroidism and ophthalmopathy. Authors of the study amplified TCR beta CDR3 regions from RNA transcripts. Primed by the HTBI set, a first-round RT-PCR was run on the TCR CDR3. One entry per CDR3 protein, called by TCRdb with MiXCR from the multiplex PCR reads. The sample lists approximately 590,000 distinct CDR3 sequences; approximately 15% were seen once. The sample consisted of blood. These receptors came from a woman in her 30s with Graves' hyperthyroidism.

This clonotype showed up many times. This chain connects TRBV27 to TRBJ1-6; no firm D call. The CDR3 sequence is 15 residues long. V lost 6 bases and J lost 4, with 13 bases in between. The V gene's germline CDR1 is MNHEY and CDR2 SMNVEV (reference sequence). CDR3 nucleotide sequence: TGTGCCAGCAGGGGATCAAGCGGGTATAATTCACCCCTCCACTTT. Its translation is CASRGSSGYNSPLHF.

The chain carries TRBV13 and TRBJ2-3; 8 positions match TRBD1. The trim removed 5 bases at V and 1 base at J, leaving 11 bases unmatched. CDR3 size: 17 residues. In germline, CDR1 is PRHDT, CDR2 FYEKMQ (reference sequence). In DNA, the CDR3 is TGTGCCAGCAGCACATGTACAGGGGGGAGCGGCACAGATACGCAGTATTTT. As protein: CASSTCTGGSGTDTQYF.

This clonotype was picked up many times. This chain connects TRBV28 to TRBJ2-5; TRBD1 is a possible D gene (7 bases). Germline V CDR1 and CDR2: MDHEN, SYDVKM. V was trimmed by 6 bases and J by 0 bases, leaving 14 bases between them. The CDR3 spans 15 residues. The chain's CDR3 is CASRRGQQHQETQYF. The CDR3 DNA reads as TGTGCCAGCAGGCGGGGACAGCAACACCAAGAGACCCAGTACTTC. Supplemented by reference TRBV28 and TRBJ2-5, the full variable domain reads DVKVTQSSRYLVKRTGEKVFLECVQDMDHENMFWYRQDPGLGLRLIYFSYDVKMKEKGDIPEGYSVSREKKERFSLILESASTNQTSMYLCASRRGQQHQETQYFGPGTRLLVL.

This clonotype occurred many times. DNA of the CDR3: TGTGCCAGCAGCCACTCCGGTTACGAGCAGTACTTC. It codes for CASSHSGYEQYF. The V gene is TRBV7-9, the J gene TRBJ2-7; D is unclear. The CDR3 contains 12 residues. In germline, CDR1 is SEHNR, CDR2 FQNEAQ (reference sequence). V was cut by 5 bases and J by 4 bases, with 9 bases left in between. Full variable domain (outside the CDR3, taken from reference TRBV7-9 and TRBJ2-7): DTGVSQNPRHKITKRGQNVTFRCDPISEHNRLYWYRQTLGQGPEFLTYFQNEAQLEKSRLLSDRFSAERPKGSFSTLEIQRTEQGDSAMYLCASSHSGYEQYFGPGTRLTVT.

Only a few counts were recorded for this clonotype. The chain links TRBV10-1 to TRBJ2-3, with TRBD2 identical over 15 bases. The CDR3 extends over 18 amino acids. The ends lost 2 bases at V and 3 bases at J; junction bases unmatched: 6. CDR1 is WNHNN, CDR2 SYGVQD, per germline (reference sequence). The CDR3 nucleotides are TGCGCCAGCAGTGAGGGACTAGCGGGAGGGCCTGGGACAGATACGCAGTATTTT. Translated, it gives CASSEGLAGGPGTDTQYF.

A single count supports this clonotype. The chain recombines TRBV5-6 with TRBJ2-6, with D possibly TRBD1 on 6 matching bases. Germline-derived CDR1 and CDR2 are SGHDT and YYEEEE. Trimming removed 4 bases from V and 3 bases from J, with 17 bases in between. CDR3 length equals 17 residues. This CDR3 reads CASSAVTGRYGANVLTF. CDR3 nucleotides: TGTGCCAGCAGCGCGGTTACAGGGCGTTATGGGGCCAACGTCCTGACTTTC.

As to this clonotype: Given a much more abundant clone one base away, this may be a read error. The chain is built from TRBV20-1 and TRBJ2-4; D assignment may be TRBD1 or TRBD2 (5 bases each). The CDR3 length is 17 residues. Between the trimmed V and J ends, which lost 3 bases and 4 bases, there was a span of 22 bases. Germline V gene lookup returns CDR1 DFQATT and CDR2 SNEGSKA (reference sequence). CDR3: CSASKTTRGEGKNIQYF. The CDR3 coding sequence is TGCAGTGCTAGCAAAACTACAAGGGGCGAGGGTAAAAACATTCAGTACTTC.

With respect to this clonotype: A read error may explain this, as a much larger clone is one base away. Because it lacks the conserved phenylalanine or tryptophan at the end, this CDR3 is likely a read error. V and J are TRBV13 and TRBJ2-7; a possible D gene is TRBD2 (5 bases). The CDR3 loop spans 14 amino acids. Trimming removed 4 bases at V and 0 bases at J, with 10 bases between. The germline V gene encodes CDR1 PRHDT and CDR2 FYEKMQ (reference sequence). The CDR3: CASSSPDSSYEQYS. Here the CDR3 DNA reads TGTGCCAGCAGCTCCCCGGACTCCTCCTACGAGCAGTACTCC.

There are many counts of this clonotype. V and J are TRBV29-1 and TRBJ1-1; unclear D gene. The V gene's germline CDR1 is SQVTM and CDR2 ANQGSEA. Trimming removed 8 bases from V and 7 bases from J, with 14 bases in between. The length of the CDR3 is 11 residues. In DNA form, the CDR3 reads TGCAGCTCTGGAGGACCATTTGAAGCTTTCTTT. It is translated as CSSGGPFEAFF.

At least ten counts were recorded for this clonotype. The gene calls are TRBV30 and TRBJ2-2; D ambiguous. CDR3 length: 13 residues. V gave up 0 bases and J gave up 4 bases, with 6 bases separating them. Germline lookup yields CDR1 GTSNPN and CDR2 SVGIG (reference sequence). The CDR3 DNA reads TGTGCCTGGAGTGTCCCCGGCACCGGGGAGCTGTTTTTT. It yields the protein CAWSVPGTGELFF. The full variable domain, with the rest looked up from reference TRBV30 and TRBJ2-2, is SQTIHQWPATLVQPVGSPLSLECTVEGTSNPNLYWYRQAAGRGLQLLFYSVGIGQISSEVPQNLSASRPQDRQFILSSKKLLLSDSGFYLCAWSVPGTGELFFGEGSRLTVL.

In its sample, this clonotype was seen once. A much larger clone lies a single base off, so this may be a read error. V is TRBV29-1 and J is TRBJ2-7, with D possibly matching TRBD2 (6 bases). Germline V gene data show CDR1 as SQVTM and CDR2 as ANQGSEA. This CDR3 has 16 amino acids. The CDR3 DNA reads as TGCAGCGTTGAGAGGCAAGGGCCGGGACTCGCCTACGGGCAGTACTTC. Protein sequence: CSVERQGPGLAYGQYF.

The rearrangement joins TRBV12-3 or TRBV12-4 to TRBJ2-1, with D possibly being TRBD2 (5 bases). V shed 5 bases and J shed 6 bases, with 11 bases lying between them. CDR3 length equals 13 residues. DNA of the CDR3: TGTGCCAGCAGTAGCGGACTCTCCAATGAGCAGTTCTTC. Translation: CASSSGLSNEQFF.

This clonotype has at least ten counts. The chain uses TRBV3-1 and TRBJ2-1; TRBD2 matches at 11 bases. The junction had 1 base not matched to a gene; V was cut back by 4 bases and J by 2 bases. There are 15 residues in the CDR3. The germline V gene encodes CDR1 LGHDT and CDR2 YNNKEL (reference sequence). The CDR3 loop is CASSPSGRPYNEQFF. The CDR3 region has the DNA TGTGCCAGCAGCCCTAGCGGGAGGCCCTACAATGAGCAGTTCTTC.

This clonotype was observed a single time. This sequence joins TRBV3-1 and TRBJ2-1; 9 bases fit TRBD2. CDR3 length equals 18 residues. CDR1 is LGHDT and CDR2 is YNNKEL in the germline V gene (reference sequence). After removal of 9 bases from V and 0 bases from J, the junction contained 15 bases not matched to a gene. CDR3 DNA: TGTGCCAGGCCAACCGGGACTAGCAGTAAGAGCTCCTACAATGAGCAGTTCTTC. Protein: CARPTGTSSKSSYNEQFF.

The V gene is TRBV20-1, the J gene TRBJ1-3; TRBD1 might be the D (6 bases). The V end lost 4 bases, the J end lost 4 bases, and 11 bases lay between the germline ends. The CDR3 loop spans 13 amino acids. CDR1 is DFQATT and CDR2 is SNEGSKA in the germline V gene (reference sequence). In DNA form, the CDR3 reads TGCAGTGCTATTACAGGGAGCGGAAACACCATATATTTT. It yields the protein CSAITGSGNTIYF.

The V call is TRBV19, the J call TRBJ2-1, with D uncertain. CDR1 LNHDA and CDR2 SQIVND come from the germline V gene (reference sequence). The CDR3 contains 13 residues. V lost 4 bases and J lost 8, with 12 bases in between. The chain's CDR3 is CASSKGIRDEQFF. DNA of the CDR3: TGTGCCAGTAGTAAGGGAATCCGGGATGAGCAGTTCTTC. Based on the CDR3 plus reference TRBV19 and TRBJ2-1, the full variable domain is DGGITQSPKYLFRKEGQNVTLSCEQNLNHDAMYWYRQDPGQGLRLIYYSQIVNDFQKGDIAEGYSVSREKKESFPLTVTSAQKNPTAFYLCASSKGIRDEQFFGPGTRLTVL.

This clonotype was seen repeatedly, ten times or more. The chain joins TRBV7-2 to TRBJ2-7; D possibly corresponds to TRBD2 (5 bases). CDR3 length: 13 residues. V was shortened by 3 bases and J by 0 bases, with 6 bases between the two germline ends. Germline loops: CDR1 SGHTA, CDR2 FQGNSA. This CDR3 reads CASSLDFSYEQYF. DNA for the CDR3: TGTGCCAGCAGCTTGGACTTCTCCTACGAGCAGTACTTC. Full variable domain (outside the CDR3, taken from reference TRBV7-2 and TRBJ2-7): GAGVSQSPSNKVTEKGKDVELRCDPISGHTALYWYRQSLGQGLEFLIYFQGNSAPDKSGLPSDRFSAERTGGSVSTLTIQRTQQEDSAVYLCASSLDFSYEQYFGPGTRLTVT.

This clonotype was seen a handful of times. The rearrangement joins TRBV27 to TRBJ2-5; 8 positions agree with TRBD1. Germline loops: CDR1 MNHEY, CDR2 SMNVEV (reference sequence). The junction had 9 bases not matched to a gene; V was cut back by 4 bases and J by 5 bases. CDR3 size: 15 residues. The CDR3 protein is CASSSGQGHRETQYF. The DNA of the CDR3 is TGTGCCAGCAGTTCTGGACAGGGTCATCGGGAGACCCAGTACTTC.

Many counts were recorded for this clonotype. Germline is not matched at one junction end, which may reflect a read error. The rearrangement joins TRBV13 to TRBJ1-2; D possibly corresponds to TRBD1 (5 bases). The germline V gene encodes CDR1 PRHDT and CDR2 FYEKMQ (reference sequence). This CDR3 region has 14 residues. This CDR3 is CASTLFRDNYGYTF. CDR3 DNA: TGTGCCAGCACCTTATTCAGGGACAACTATGGCTACACCTTC.

The V and J genes are TRBV25-1 and TRBJ2-3, with TRBD2 identical over 13 bases. From germline, CDR1 is MGHDK and CDR2 SYGVNS. The trim removed 5 bases at V and 4 bases at J, leaving 9 bases unmatched. The CDR3 has 17 amino acids. The DNA of the CDR3 is TGTGCCAGCAGTACGACTAGCGGGAGGCCGGGGGCAGATACGCAGTATTTT. Its translation is CASSTTSGRPGADTQYF.

V and J are TRBV19 and TRBJ2-3; D call uncertain. This CDR3 comprises 14 residues. V was shortened by 3 bases and J by 5 bases, with 12 bases between the two germline ends. Germline V gene sequence: CDR1 LNHDA, CDR2 SQIVND (reference sequence). CDR3: CASSIVRTEDTQYF. The CDR3 nucleotides are TGTGCCAGTAGTATCGTCAGGACGGAAGATACGCAGTATTTT.

This clonotype has a count of ten or more. The rearrangement joins TRBV6-2 or TRBV6-3 to TRBJ1-5; no clear D gene. CDR3 length equals 19 residues. Germline V gives CDR1 MNHEY, CDR2 SVGEGT. V lost 0 bases, J lost 2 bases, and 20 bases lay in between. CDR3 nucleotide sequence: TGTGCCAGCAGTTACTCGACCCGTATTCAGGAGAAGGGCAATCAGCCCCAGCATTTT. Its translation: CASSYSTRIQEKGNQPQHF.

This clonotype was detected only a few times. The chain couples TRBV6-1 to TRBJ1-5; 10 bases map to TRBD1. Germline assignment: CDR1 MNHNS and CDR2 SASEGT. CDR3 size: 14 residues. V was clipped by 7 bases and J by 5 bases; unmatched bases: 5. The CDR3 bases are TGTGCCAGCAAGAGAGGACAGGGGGATCAGCCCCAGCATTTT. Translation gives CASKRGQGDQPQHF.